This T cell receptor (beta chain) was captured in a study of blood T cell repertoires in COVID-19. As originally analysed: Estimation of nucleated cell counts was performed using reference gene primer amplification. Sequencing was performed with immunoSEQ multiplex PCR; in TCRdb, only in-frame clones are kept and a portion is missing. That table gives V, J and clone size, and the DNA gave D and trimming. Among 130,000 to 150,000 clones listed, roughly 80% were seen once. The V end lost 5 bases, the J end lost 10 bases, and 12 bases lay between the germline ends. Per the germline V gene, CDR1 is MNHEY and CDR2 is SMNVEV (reference sequence). This CDR3 contains 12 residues.

This rearrangement joins TRBV27 to TRBJ2-1, with D maybe TRBD1 (5 bases). This receptor was identified in a man aged 70 or older who had recovered from COVID-19. Sequencing was done on a sample of peripheral blood. As DNA, the CDR3 is TGTGCCAGCAGTCACTGGGGCGGCGAGCAGTTCTTC. Translating gives CASSHWGGEQFF.